Listed below are T cell receptor beta chains from one sample, sequenced in a study of T cell repertoires in cytomegalovirus infection. TCRdb reanalysed the reads using MiXCR and keeps one entry per CDR3 protein. The sample lists some 150,000 distinct CDR3 sequences; about 6.1% were seen once. The sequenced sample consisted of PBMCs. The receptors here all came from a human donor in good health (CMV status not recorded). Some clones in this sample may be carry-over from other donors' samples. CDR3s include the opening cysteine and the closing phenylalanine or tryptophan. The size field is filled for only some rows; it gives once, few, many or a size class.

v_call	j_call	cdr3_length	clone_size	cdr3_aa
TRBV7-2	TRBJ2-4	15	many	CASSPPRGGGNIQYF
TRBV7-9	TRBJ1-5	16	many	CASSRTVGAGNQPQHF
TRBV6-2/TRBV6-3	TRBJ1-4	15	many	CASSFSSGTPAGLFF
TRBV29-1	TRBJ2-2	14	many	CSVVGTYSTGELFF
TRBV28	TRBJ2-7	13	many	CASSLDRTREQYF
TRBV4-1	TRBJ2-3	20	many	CASSQVRPGLAGNPTDTQYF
TRBV19	TRBJ2-1	16	many	CASSIRQGSKANEQFF
TRBV20-1	TRBJ2-7	15	many	CSARDLTSGSYEQYF
TRBV28	TRBJ2-5	14	few	CASSPPLAGETQYF
TRBV15	TRBJ1-5	14	.	CAVGGGRGNQPQHF
TRBV12-3/TRBV12-4	TRBJ2-5	15	.	CASVASGGAGETQYF